The clone carrying this T cell receptor (beta chain) was seen more than once but under ten times. Its antigen is as yet unknown. For TCR, cDNA came from 5'RACE template switching, which added a universal primer site and UMIs. TCRdb reprocessed the 5' RACE reads via MiXCR and lists one record per CDR3 protein. The repertoire holds 95,000 to 150,000 distinct CDR3 sequences, with under 8% as singletons. Trimming left V 5 bases short and J 6 bases short, with 17 bases between. This CDR3 is 14 amino acids long. Germline CDR1 reads MNHEY; CDR2 reads SVGEGT. The data originate from a study of T cells after yellow fever vaccination. Study context: SMART-Seq v4 Ultra Low Input prepared the low-cell-number fractions. Study-wide points: The booster saw the reappearance of most primary-vaccination clones (96% CD4, 70% to 90% CD8). Overall, a small share of clonotypes was seen in both CD4 and CD8 compartments.

The rearrangement uses TRBV6-2 or TRBV6-3 and TRBJ2-7; possibly TRBD1 for D (6 bases). This receptor was identified in a young man who received the YFV17D yellow fever vaccine. Sequenced material: CD4+ T cells sorted from PBMCs, taken 9 to 11 days after the first yellow fever vaccination. The CDR3 DNA reads as TGTGCCAGCAGTCTACCCGCCAGGGGAAGCGAGCAGTACGTC. It translates to CASSLPARGSEQYV.